This T cell receptor beta chain stems from a study of ipilimumab plus nivolumab after autologous stem cell transplantation. Whole-study findings and limits: Per the authors, repertoire, Treg and microbiota data justify further study.

As regards this clone: Its antigen is undetermined.

Starting 14 to 28 days after autologous transplant, ipilimumab 1 mg/kg was given. Clones were sequenced by immunoSEQ multiplex PCR, and TCRdb holds only the in-frame ones, with some missing. In the table there are about 40,000 clones, over 90% of which are singletons. Germline V gene sequence: CDR1 MDHEN, CDR2 SYDVKM. The CDR3 consists of 14 residues. The V gene end was trimmed by 6 bases and the J gene end by 12 bases; junction bases not matched to a gene: 13. The sample consisted of PBMCs, taken in a trial of ipilimumab plus nivolumab as post-transplant consolidation. The chain links TRBV28 to TRBJ2-1; 8 bases agree with TRBD2. The source is a male donor with multiple myeloma. CDR3 residues: CASRSGGGVVGQFF. CDR3 DNA: TGTGCCAGCAGATCGGGGGGGGGCGTAGTGGGGCAGTTCTTC.